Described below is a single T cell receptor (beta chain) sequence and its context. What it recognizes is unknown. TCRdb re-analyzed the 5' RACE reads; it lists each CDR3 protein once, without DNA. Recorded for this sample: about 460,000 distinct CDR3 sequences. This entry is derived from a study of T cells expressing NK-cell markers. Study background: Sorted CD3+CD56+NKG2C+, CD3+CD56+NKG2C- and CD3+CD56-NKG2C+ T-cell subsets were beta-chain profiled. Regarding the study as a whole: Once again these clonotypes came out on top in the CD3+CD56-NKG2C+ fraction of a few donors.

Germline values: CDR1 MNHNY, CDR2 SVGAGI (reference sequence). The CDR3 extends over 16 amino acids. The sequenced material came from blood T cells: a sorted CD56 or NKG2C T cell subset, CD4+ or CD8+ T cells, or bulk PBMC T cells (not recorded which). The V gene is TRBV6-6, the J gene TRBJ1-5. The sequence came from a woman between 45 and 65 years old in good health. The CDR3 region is CASSSFQANSNQPQHF.